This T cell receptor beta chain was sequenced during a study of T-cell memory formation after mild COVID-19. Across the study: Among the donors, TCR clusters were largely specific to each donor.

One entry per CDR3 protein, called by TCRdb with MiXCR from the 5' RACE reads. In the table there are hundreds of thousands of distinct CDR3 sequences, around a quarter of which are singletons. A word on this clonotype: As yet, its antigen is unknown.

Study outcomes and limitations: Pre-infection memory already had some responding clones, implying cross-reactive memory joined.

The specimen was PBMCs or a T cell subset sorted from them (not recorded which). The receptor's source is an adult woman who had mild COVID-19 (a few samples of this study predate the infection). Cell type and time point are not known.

CDR3 coding DNA: TGTGCCAGCAGGGGGCTGGAAGCTTTCTTT. Its protein product is CASRGLEAFF. J is TRBJ1-1 and V is TRBV6-1; D might be TRBD1 (5 bases). Germline V CDR1 and CDR2: MNHNS, SASEGT. Trimming stripped 6 bases from V and 8 bases from J, with 7 bases between. CDR3 length equals 10 residues.